The clone carrying this T cell receptor (beta chain) was counted a few times. The antigen is undetermined. Expressed TCRB transcripts were sequenced after all isolated RNA was converted to cDNA. Several million reads on average were seen across naive, central memory and regulatory T cell samples. Using immunoSEQ multiplex PCR, the repertoire was profiled, and TCRdb retains in-frame clones only, with some absent. The sample carries some 130,000 clones, roughly 10% recorded once. This sample is drawn from a study of beta chain features in type 1 diabetes. This CDR3 spans 15 amino acids. Looked up from germline, CDR1 is MDHEN and CDR2 is SYDVKM. Trimming stripped 1 base from V and 4 bases from J, with 13 bases between. One heparinised draw, averaging approximately 120 mL, was taken per donor. All sorted populations exceeded 95% purity. Whole-study findings and limits: There was a moderate but significant shortening of TCRB CDR3s in all four CD4+ subsets of Type 1 diabetes patients. Shorter templates might be favored by PCR, equally in patients and controls.

The sequence was collected from a man younger than 45 with type 1 diabetes. The sequenced sample was central memory CD4+ T cells from blood. This chain connects TRBV28 to TRBJ1-1, with TRBD1 as a possible D gene (6 bases). The CDR3 here is CASSLSAGAGTEAFF. DNA for the CDR3: TGTGCCAGCAGTTTATCCGCAGGGGCGGGCACTGAAGCTTTCTTT.